This T cell receptor beta chain stems from a study of T cells of healthy individuals. TCRdb called the 5' RACE reads again in MiXCR, with one record for every CDR3 protein. Of 41,000 or so distinct CDR3 sequences in the sample, 4% to 5.5% were seen once. There are many counts of this clonotype. This TCR was recovered from a human donor in good health.

CDR3 in amino acids: CASSYRGYYNEQFF. In nucleotides, the CDR3 is TGTGCCAGCAGTTACAGGGGGTACTACAATGAGCAGTTCTTC. V and J are TRBV2 and TRBJ2-1; TRBD1 matches 8 bases. The CDR3 is 14 residues long. In germline, CDR1 is SNHLY, CDR2 FYNNEI. J lost 3 bases, V lost 5 bases, and 3 bases had no gene match.